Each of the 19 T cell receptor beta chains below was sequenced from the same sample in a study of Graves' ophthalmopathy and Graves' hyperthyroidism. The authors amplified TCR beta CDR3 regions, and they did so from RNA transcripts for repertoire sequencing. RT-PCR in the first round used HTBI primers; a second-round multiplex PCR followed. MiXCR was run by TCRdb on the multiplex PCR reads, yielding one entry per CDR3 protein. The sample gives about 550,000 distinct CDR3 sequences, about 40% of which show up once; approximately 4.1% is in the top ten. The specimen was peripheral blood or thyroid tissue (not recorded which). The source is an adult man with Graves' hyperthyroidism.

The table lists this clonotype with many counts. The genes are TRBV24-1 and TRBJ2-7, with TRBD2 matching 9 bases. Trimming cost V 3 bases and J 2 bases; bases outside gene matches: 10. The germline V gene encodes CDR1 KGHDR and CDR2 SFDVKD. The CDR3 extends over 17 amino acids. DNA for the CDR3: TGTGCCACCAGTGATCTGGCCGGGCGGGAGGGACCCTACGAGCAGTACTTC. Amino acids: CATSDLAGREGPYEQYF.

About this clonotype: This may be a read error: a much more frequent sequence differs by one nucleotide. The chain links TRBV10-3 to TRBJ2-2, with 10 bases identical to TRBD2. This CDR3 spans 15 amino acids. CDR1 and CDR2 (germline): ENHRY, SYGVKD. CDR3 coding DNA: TGTGCCATCACCGGGCAACTAGCGGGAACCGAGGAGCTGTTTTTT. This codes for CAITGQLAGTEELFF.

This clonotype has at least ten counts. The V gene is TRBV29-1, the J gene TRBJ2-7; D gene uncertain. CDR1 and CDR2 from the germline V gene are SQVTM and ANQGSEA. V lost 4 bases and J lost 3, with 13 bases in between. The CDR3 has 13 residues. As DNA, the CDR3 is TGCAGCGTTGTAGAGACACAAGTCTACGAGCAGTACTTC. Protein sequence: CSVVETQVYEQYF.

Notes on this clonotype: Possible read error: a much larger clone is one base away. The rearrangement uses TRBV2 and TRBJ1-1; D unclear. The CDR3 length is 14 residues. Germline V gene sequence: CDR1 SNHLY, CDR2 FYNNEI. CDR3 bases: TGTGGCAGCAGTGAAGACCAGATGAACACTGAAGCTTTCTTT. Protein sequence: CGSSEDQMNTEAFF.

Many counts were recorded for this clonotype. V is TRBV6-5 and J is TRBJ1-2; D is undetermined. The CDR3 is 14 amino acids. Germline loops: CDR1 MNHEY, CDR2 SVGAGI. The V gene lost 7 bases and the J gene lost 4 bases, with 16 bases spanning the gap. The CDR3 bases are TGTGCCAGCAAGGTTCCCGGCGACGCCTATGGCTACACCTTC. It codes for CASKVPGDAYGYTF.

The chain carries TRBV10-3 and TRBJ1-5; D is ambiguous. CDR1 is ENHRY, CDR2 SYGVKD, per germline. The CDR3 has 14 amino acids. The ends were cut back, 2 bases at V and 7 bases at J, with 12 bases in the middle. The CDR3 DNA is TGTGCCATCAGTGAGGGGGAATGGGTCCAGCCCCAGCATTTT. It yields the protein CAISEGEWVQPQHF.

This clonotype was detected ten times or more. CDR3 sequence: CASSLATSGGARRETQYF. DNA of the CDR3: TGTGCCAGCAGCTTAGCGACTAGCGGGGGGGCGAGGAGGGAGACCCAGTACTTC. V is TRBV7-2 and J is TRBJ2-5; 14 bases fit TRBD2. The CDR3 has 18 amino acids. J lost 5 bases, V lost 0 bases, and 8 bases had no gene match. Germline CDR1 and CDR2: SGHTA and FQGNSA.

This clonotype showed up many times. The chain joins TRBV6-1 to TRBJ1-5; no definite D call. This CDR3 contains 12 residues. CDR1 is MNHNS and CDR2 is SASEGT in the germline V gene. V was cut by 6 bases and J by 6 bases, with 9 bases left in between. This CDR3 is CASSPFGQPQHF. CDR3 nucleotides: TGTGCCAGCAGCCCGTTCGGTCAGCCCCAGCATTTT.

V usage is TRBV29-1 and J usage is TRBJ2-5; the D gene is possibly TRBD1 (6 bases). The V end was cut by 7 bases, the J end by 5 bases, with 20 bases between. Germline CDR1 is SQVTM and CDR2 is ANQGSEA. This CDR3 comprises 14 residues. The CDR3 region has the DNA TGCAGCGGGATACCGGGACAAATCAGGGAGACCCAGTACTTC. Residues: CSGIPGQIRETQYF.

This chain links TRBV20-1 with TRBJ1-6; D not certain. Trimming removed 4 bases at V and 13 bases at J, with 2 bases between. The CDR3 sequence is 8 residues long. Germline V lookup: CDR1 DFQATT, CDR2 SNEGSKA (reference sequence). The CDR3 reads CSATPLHF. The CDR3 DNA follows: TGCAGTGCTACTCCCCTCCACTTT.

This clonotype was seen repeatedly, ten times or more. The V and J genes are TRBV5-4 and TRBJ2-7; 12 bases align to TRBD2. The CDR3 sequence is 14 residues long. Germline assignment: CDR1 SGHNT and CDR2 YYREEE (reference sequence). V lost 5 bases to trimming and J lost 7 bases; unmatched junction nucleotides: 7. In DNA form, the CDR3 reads TGTGCCAGCAGACCGGGACTAGCGGGTTCGGAGCAGTACTTC. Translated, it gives CASRPGLAGSEQYF. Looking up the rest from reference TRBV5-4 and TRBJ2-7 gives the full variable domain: ETGVTQSPTHLIKTRGQQVTLRCSSQSGHNTVSWYQQALGQGPQFIFQYYREEENGRGNFPPRFSGLQFPNYSSELNVNALELDDSALYLCASRPGLAGSEQYFGPGTRLTVT.

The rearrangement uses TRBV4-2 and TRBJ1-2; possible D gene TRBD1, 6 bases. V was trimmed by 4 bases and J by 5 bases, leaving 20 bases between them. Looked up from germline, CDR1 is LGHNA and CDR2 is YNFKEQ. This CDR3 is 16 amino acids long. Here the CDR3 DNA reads TGTGCCAGCAGCCCAAATCTCCCGGGGGCGGTTTATGGCTACACCTTC. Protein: CASSPNLPGAVYGYTF.

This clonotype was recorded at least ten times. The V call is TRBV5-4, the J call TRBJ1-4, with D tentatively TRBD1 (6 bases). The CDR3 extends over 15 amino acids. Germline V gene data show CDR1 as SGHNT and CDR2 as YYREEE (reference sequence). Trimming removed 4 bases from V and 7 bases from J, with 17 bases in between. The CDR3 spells CASSRTGALGEKLFF. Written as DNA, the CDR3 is TGTGCCAGCAGCCGAACGGGGGCCTTGGGTGAAAAACTGTTTTTT.

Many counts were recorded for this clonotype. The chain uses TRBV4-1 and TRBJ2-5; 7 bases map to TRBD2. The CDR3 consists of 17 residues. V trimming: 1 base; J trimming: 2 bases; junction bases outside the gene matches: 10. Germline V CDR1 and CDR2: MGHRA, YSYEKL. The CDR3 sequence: CASSQGILAAVQETQYF. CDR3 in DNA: TGCGCCAGCAGCCAAGGTATCCTAGCGGCCGTACAAGAGACCCAGTACTTC.

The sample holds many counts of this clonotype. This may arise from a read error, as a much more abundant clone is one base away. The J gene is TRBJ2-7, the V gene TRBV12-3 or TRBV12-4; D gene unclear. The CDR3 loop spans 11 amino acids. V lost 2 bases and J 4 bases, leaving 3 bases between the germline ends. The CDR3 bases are TGTGCCAGCAGTTTAATGTACGAGCAGTACTTC. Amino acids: CASSLMYEQYF.

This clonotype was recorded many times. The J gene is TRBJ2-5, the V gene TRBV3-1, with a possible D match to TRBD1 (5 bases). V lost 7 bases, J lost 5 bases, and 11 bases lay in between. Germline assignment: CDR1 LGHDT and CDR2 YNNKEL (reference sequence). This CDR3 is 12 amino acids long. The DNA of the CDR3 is TGTGCCAGCATGGACAAAGAGGAGACCCAGTACTTC. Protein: CASMDKEETQYF.

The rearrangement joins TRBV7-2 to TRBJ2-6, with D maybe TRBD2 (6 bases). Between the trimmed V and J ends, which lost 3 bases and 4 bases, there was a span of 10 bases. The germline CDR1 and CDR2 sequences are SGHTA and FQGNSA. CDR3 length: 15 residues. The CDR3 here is CASSLTSGGANVLTF. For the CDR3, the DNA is TGTGCCAGCAGCTTGACCAGCGGGGGGGCCAACGTCCTGACTTTC.

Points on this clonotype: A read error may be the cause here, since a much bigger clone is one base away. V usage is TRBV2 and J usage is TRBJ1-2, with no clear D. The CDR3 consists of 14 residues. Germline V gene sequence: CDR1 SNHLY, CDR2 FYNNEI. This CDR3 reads CASSGQSNHYGYAF. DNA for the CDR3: TGTGCCAGCAGTGGGCAGAGTAATCATTATGGCTACGCCTTC.

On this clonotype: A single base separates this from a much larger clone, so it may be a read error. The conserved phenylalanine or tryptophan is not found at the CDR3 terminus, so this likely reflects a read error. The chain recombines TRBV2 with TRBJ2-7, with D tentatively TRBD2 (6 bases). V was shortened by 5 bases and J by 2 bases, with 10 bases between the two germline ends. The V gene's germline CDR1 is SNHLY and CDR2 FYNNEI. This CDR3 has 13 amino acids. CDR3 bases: TGTGCCAGCAGTTTCCGCGGGGCCTACGAGCAGTACCTC. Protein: CASSFRGAYEQYL.